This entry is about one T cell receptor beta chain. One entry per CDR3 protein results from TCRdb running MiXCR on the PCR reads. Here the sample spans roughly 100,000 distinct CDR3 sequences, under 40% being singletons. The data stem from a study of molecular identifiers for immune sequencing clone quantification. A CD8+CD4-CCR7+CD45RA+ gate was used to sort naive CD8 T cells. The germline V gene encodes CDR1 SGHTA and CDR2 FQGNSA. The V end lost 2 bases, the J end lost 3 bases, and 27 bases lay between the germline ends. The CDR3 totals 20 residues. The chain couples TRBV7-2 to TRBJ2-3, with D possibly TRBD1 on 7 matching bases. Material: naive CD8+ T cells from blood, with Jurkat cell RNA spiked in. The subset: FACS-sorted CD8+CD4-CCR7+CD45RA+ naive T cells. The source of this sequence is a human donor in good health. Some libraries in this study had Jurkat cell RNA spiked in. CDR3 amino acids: CASSLNGRGEDRRGTDTQYF. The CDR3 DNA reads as TGTGCCAGCAGCTTAAACGGCAGGGGGGAGGATCGGAGGGGAACAGATACGCAGTATTTT.